This TCR beta chain originates from a study of cytomegalovirus exposure and HLA in healthy donors. About the study: The Caucasian-associated ancestry cluster contained 75% to 85% of the approximately 390 genotyped donors. Whole-study results and caveats: In the analysis, some V segments, TRBV6-2 and TRBV6-3 included, were excluded as indistinguishable.

The PCR employed 60 Vbeta primers together with 13 Jbeta primers. Original data processing: In a later analysis, some 80 million unique TCR beta chains included roughly 11 million shared by two or more donors. Repertoires were generated with immunoSEQ multiplex PCR, while TCRdb's copy carries only in-frame clones and drops some. Clone size and the V and J calls come from that table; the DNA yielded D and trimming. The data show 150,000 to 200,000 clones, roughly 71% seen once. The CDR3 sequence is 14 residues long. Trimming removed 3 bases from V and 7 bases from J, with 12 bases in between. Per the germline V gene, CDR1 is LNHDA and CDR2 is SQIVND (reference sequence). This clone was seen only once. Its antigen is not identified.

The sequenced sample consisted of PBMCs. This clonotype was sampled from a girl aged 10-17 years in good health and CMV-seronegative. J is TRBJ1-4 and V is TRBV19; possible D gene TRBD1, 6 bases. The CDR3 loop reads CASSMATGFEKLFF. CDR3 sequence (DNA): TGTGCCAGTAGTATGGCAACAGGGTTTGAAAAACTGTTTTTT.